This T cell receptor beta chain was observed in a study of blood T cell repertoires in COVID-19. Per germline, CDR1 DFQATT and CDR2 SNEGSKA (reference sequence). The CDR3 covers 13 residues. Trimming left V 3 bases short and J 2 bases short, with 9 bases between. Authors' processing steps: From reference gene primer amplification, estimates of nucleated cell counts were derived. The protocol was immunoSEQ multiplex PCR, while the TCRdb copy is restricted to in-frame clones and leaves out a portion. V, J and clone size reflect that table, while D and trimming were determined from the DNA. The sample contains about 200,000 clones, about 85% of which appear only once.

The receptor was isolated from a woman in her 50s with COVID-19, enrolled during active disease. What was sequenced was peripheral blood. V is TRBV20-1 and J is TRBJ2-3, with a tentative D call TRBD2 (5 bases). The CDR3 coding sequence is TGCAGTGCTAGTAGCGTCCTCACAGATACGCAGTATTTT. As protein: CSASSVLTDTQYF.